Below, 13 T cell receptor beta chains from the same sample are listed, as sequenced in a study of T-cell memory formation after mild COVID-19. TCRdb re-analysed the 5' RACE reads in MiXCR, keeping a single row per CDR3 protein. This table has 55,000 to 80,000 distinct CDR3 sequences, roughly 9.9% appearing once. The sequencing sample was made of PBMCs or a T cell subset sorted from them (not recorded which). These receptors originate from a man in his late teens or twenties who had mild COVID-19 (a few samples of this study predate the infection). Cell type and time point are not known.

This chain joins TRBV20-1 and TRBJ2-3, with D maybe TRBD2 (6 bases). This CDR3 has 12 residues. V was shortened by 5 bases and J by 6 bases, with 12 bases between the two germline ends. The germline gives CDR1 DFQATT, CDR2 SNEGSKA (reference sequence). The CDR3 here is CSAEARGDTQYF. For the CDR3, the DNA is TGCAGTGCTGAGGCCCGGGGGGATACGCAGTATTTT.

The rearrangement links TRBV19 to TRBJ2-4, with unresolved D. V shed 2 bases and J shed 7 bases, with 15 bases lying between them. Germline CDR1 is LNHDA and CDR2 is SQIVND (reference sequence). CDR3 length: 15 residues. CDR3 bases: TGTGCCAGTAGTATATCTCGAGGAGTGGGGAACATTCAGTACTTC. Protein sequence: CASSISRGVGNIQYF. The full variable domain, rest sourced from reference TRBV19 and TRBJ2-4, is DGGITQSPKYLFRKEGQNVTLSCEQNLNHDAMYWYRQDPGQGLRLIYYSQIVNDFQKGDIAEGYSVSREKKESFPLTVTSAQKNPTAFYLCASSISRGVGNIQYFGAGTRLSVL.

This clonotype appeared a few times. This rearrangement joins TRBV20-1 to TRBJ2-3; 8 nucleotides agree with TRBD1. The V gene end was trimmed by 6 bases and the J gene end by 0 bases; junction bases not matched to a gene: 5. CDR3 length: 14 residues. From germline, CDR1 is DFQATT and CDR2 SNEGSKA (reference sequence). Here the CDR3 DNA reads TGCAGTGCAAGGACAGGGAAAAGCACAGATACGCAGTATTTT. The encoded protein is CSARTGKSTDTQYF.

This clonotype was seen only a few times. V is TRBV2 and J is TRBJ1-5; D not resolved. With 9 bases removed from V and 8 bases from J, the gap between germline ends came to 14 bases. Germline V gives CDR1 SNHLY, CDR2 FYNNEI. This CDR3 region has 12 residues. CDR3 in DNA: TGTGCCAGAGGACGGCCCGGGGAGCCCCAGCATTTT. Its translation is CARGRPGEPQHF.

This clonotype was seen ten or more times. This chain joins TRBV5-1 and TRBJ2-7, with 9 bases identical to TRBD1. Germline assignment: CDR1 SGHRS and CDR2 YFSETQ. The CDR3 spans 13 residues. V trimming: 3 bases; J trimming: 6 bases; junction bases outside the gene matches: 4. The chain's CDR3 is CASSSGDRAEQYF. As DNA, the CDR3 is TGCGCCAGCAGCTCAGGGGACAGGGCCGAGCAGTACTTC.

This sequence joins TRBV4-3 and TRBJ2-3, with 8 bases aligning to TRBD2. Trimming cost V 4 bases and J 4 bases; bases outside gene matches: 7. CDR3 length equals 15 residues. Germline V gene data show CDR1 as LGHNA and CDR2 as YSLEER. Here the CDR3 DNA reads TGCGCCAGCAGCCTCGGGGGGGTAGGACCAGATACGCAGTATTTT. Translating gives CASSLGGVGPDTQYF.

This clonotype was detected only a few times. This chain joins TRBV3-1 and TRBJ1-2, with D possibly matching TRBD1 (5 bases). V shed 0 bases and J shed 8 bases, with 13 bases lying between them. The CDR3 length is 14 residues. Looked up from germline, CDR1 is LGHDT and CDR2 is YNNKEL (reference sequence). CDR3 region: CASSQDRGGNGYTF. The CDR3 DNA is TGTGCCAGCAGCCAAGATCGCGGGGGAAACGGCTACACCTTC.

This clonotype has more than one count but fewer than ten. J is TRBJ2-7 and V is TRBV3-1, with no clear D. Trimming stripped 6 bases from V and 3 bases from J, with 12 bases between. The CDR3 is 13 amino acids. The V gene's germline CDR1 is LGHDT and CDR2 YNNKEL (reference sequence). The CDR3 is CASRDSGGYEQYF. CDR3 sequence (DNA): TGTGCCAGCAGGGATTCAGGCGGCTACGAGCAGTACTTC.

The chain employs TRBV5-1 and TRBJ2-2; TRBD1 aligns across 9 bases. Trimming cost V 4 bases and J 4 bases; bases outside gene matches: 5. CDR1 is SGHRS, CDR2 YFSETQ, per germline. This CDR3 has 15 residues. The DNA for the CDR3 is TGCGCCAGCAGCCCGGACAGGGGTATCACCGGGGAGCTGTTTTTT. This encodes CASSPDRGITGELFF.

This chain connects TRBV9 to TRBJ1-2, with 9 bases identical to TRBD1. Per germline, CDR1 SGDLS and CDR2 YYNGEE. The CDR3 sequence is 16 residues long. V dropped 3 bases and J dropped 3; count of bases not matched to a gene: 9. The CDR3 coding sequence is TGTGCCAGCAGCGACCCCCCGGGACAGGGTGACTATGGCTACACCTTC. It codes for CASSDPPGQGDYGYTF.

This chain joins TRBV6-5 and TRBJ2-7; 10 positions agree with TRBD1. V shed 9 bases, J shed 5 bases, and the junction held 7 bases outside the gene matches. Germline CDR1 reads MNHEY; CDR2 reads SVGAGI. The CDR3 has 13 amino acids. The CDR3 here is CASSGQGTHEQYF. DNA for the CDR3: TGTGCCAGTTCGGGACAGGGGACCCACGAGCAGTACTTC.

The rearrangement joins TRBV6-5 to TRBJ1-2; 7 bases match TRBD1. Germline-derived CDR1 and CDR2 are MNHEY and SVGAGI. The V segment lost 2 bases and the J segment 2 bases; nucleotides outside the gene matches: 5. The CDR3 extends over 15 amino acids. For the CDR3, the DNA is TGTGCCAGCAGTTACAACCCGGGACAGAACTATGGCTACACCTTC. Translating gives CASSYNPGQNYGYTF.

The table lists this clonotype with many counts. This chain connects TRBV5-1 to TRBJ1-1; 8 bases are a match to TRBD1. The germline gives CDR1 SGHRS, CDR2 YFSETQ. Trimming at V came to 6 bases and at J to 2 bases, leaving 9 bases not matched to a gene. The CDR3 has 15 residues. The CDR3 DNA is TGCGCCAGCACCTATCGACAGGGGCTTAACACTGAAGCTTTCTTT. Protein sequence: CASTYRQGLNTEAFF. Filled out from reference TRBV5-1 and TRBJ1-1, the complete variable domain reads KAGVTQTPRYLIKTRGQQVTLSCSPISGHRSVSWYQQTPGQGLQFLFEYFSETQRNKGNFPGRFSGRQFSNSRSEMNVSTLELGDSALYLCASTYRQGLNTEAFFGQGTRLTVV.